This TCR beta chain was recovered during a study of spatial heterogeneity in lung cancer. Looking at the study overall: Donation came from around 72 patients with untreated early-stage non-small cell lung cancer. Those follow-up PBMC samples that were available underwent sequencing, at a median interval of about 26 months following resection. Study-wide results and limits: Expanded tumor TCRs that were ubiquitous appeared in blood more at resection than follow-up.

Time point described: blood at routine non-recurrence follow-up after resection. The sequenced material consisted of unsorted whole RNA from tumor, nontumor lung or frozen PBMC. Comments on this clonotype: Its antigen is as yet unknown.

All TCR cDNA molecules were individually tagged with a unique molecular identifier. TCRdb reprocessed the 5' RACE reads with MiXCR, giving one entry per CDR3 protein. In the table there are some 120,000 distinct CDR3 sequences, 9% to 15% of which are singletons. Germline V gene sequence: CDR1 KGHSH, CDR2 LQKENI. Trimming took 4 bases from V and 0 from J, leaving 11 bases between them. This CDR3 is 15 amino acids long. This specimen consisted of PBMCs, obtained at follow-up. V is TRBV18 and J is TRBJ2-3; the D is unclear. The clonotype originates from a male donor with early-stage non-small cell lung cancer. This chain's CDR3 is CASSLGSTSTDTQYF. The CDR3 region has the DNA TGTGCCAGCTCACTAGGTTCAACTAGCACAGATACGCAGTATTTT.